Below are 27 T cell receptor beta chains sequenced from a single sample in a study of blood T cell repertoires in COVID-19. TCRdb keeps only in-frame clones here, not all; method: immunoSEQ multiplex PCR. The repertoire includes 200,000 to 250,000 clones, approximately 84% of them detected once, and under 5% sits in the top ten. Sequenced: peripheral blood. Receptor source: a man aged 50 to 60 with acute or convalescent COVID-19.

The CDR3 bases are TGCGCCAGCAGTGAATCTCACAGGGTAAAAAGAAACACCATATATTTT. The encoded protein is CASSESHRVKRNTIYF. The chain links TRBV10-1 to TRBJ1-3; D possibly corresponds to TRBD1 (6 bases). The V and J ends lost 3 bases and 5 bases respectively, with 17 bases between them. CDR1 is WNHNN and CDR2 is SYGVQD in the germline V gene (reference sequence). The CDR3 runs 16 residues.

CDR3 coding DNA: TGTGCCAGCAGCCGCGACAGGACCACCGGGGAGCTGTTTTTT. It is translated as CASSRDRTTGELFF. The chain is built from TRBV2 and TRBJ2-2, with D perhaps matching TRBD1 (6 bases). CDR1 is SNHLY, CDR2 FYNNEI, per germline. CDR3 length: 14 residues. The V and J ends lost 6 bases and 4 bases respectively, with 12 bases between them.

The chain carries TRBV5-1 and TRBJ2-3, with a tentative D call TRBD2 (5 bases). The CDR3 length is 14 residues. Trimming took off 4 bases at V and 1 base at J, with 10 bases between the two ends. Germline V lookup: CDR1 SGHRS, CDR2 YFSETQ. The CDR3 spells CASSPPAGTDTQYF. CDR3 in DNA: TGCGCCAGCAGCCCCCCAGCGGGCACAGATACGCAGTATTTT.

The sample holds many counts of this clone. The DNA for the CDR3 is TGTGCCAGCAGCGTAAGAGGGGGTGATCAGCCCCAGCATTTT. This codes for CASSVRGGDQPQHF. V and J are TRBV9 and TRBJ1-5; the D gene is possibly TRBD1 (6 bases). The germline V gene encodes CDR1 SGDLS and CDR2 YYNGEE. V shed 1 base and J shed 5 bases, with 10 bases lying between them. The CDR3 has 14 amino acids. Combining the CDR3 with reference TRBV9 and TRBJ1-5 gives the whole variable domain DSGVTQTPKHLITATGQRVTLRCSPRSGDLSVYWYQQSLDQGLQFLIQYYNGEERAKGNILERFSAQQFPDLHSELNLSSLELGDSALYFCASSVRGGDQPQHFGDGTRLSIL.

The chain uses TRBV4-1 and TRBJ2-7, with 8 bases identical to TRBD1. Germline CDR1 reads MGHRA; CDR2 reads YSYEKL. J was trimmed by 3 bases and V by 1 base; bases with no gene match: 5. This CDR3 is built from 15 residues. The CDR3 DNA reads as TGCGCCAGCAGCCAAGCCGCCGGACAGGGCTACGAGCAGTACTTC. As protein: CASSQAAGQGYEQYF.

In nucleotides, the CDR3 is TGTGCCAGTAGTACGAGACAGGCCACTGAAGCTTTCTTT. Its translation is CASSTRQATEAFF. The chain joins TRBV19 to TRBJ1-1; possibly TRBD1 for D (6 bases). Per germline, CDR1 LNHDA and CDR2 SQIVND (reference sequence). Trimming removed 4 bases from V and 4 bases from J, with 10 bases in between. This CDR3 has 13 amino acids.

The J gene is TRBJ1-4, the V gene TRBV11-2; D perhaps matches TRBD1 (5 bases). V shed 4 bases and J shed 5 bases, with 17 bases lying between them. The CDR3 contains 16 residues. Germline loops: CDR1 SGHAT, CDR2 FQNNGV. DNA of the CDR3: TGTGCCAGCAGCTCAGTAGCCGGGACTCCAAATGAAAAACTGTTTTTT. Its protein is CASSSVAGTPNEKLFF.

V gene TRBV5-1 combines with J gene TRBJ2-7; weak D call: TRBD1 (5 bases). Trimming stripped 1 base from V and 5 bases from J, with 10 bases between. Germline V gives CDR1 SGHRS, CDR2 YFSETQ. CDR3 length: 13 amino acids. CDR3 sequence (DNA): TGCGCCAGCAGCTTGACAGGTTTCGACGAGCAGTACTTC. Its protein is CASSLTGFDEQYF.

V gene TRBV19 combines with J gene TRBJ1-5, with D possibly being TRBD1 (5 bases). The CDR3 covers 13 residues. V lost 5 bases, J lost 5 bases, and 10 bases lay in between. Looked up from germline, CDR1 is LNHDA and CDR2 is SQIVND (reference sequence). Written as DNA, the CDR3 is TGTGCCAGTAGTGTGGACACGGATCAGCCCCAGCATTTT. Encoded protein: CASSVDTDQPQHF.

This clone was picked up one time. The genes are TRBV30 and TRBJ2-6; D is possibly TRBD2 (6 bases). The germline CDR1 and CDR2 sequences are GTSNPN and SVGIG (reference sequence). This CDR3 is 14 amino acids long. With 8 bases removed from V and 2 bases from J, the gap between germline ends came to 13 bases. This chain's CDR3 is CAGWRAPGANVLTF. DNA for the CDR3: TGTGCCGGCTGGAGGGCCCCTGGGGCCAACGTCCTGACTTTC.

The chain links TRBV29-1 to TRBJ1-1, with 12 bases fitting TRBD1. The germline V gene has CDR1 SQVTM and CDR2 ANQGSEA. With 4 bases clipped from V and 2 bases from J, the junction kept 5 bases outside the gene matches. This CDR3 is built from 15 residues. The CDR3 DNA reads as TGCAGCGTTGGGGGGACAGGGGGCCTCAACACTGAAGCTTTCTTT. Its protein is CSVGGTGGLNTEAFF.

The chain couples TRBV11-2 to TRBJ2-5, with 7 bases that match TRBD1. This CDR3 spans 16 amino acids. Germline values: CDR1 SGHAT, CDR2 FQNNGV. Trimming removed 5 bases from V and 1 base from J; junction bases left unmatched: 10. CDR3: CASSRTGVEAQETQYF. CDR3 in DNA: TGTGCCAGCAGCCGGACAGGCGTCGAAGCCCAAGAGACCCAGTACTTC.

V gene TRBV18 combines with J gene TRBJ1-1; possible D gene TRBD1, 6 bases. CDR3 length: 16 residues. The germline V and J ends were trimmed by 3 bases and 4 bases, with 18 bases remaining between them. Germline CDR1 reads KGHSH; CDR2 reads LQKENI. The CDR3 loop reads CASSPSNRVRGTEAFF. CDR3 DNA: TGTGCCAGCTCACCCTCAAACAGGGTGAGGGGCACTGAAGCTTTCTTT.

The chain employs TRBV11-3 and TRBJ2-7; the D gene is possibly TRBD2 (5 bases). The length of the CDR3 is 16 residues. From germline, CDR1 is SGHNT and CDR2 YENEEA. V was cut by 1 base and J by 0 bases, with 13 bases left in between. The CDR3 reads CASSLGERLSSYEQYF. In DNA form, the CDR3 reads TGTGCCAGCAGCTTAGGGGAGAGACTTAGCTCCTACGAGCAGTACTTC. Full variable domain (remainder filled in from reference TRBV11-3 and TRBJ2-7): EAGVVQSPRYKIIEKKQPVAFWCNPISGHNTLYWYLQNLGQGPELLIRYENEEAVDDSQLPKDRFSAERLKGVDSTLKIQPAELGDSAVYLCASSLGERLSSYEQYFGPGTRLTVT.

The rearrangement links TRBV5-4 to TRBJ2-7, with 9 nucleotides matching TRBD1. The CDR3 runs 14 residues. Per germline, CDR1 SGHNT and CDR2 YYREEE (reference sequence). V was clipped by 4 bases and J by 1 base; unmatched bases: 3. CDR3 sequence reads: CASSHGTGSYEQYF. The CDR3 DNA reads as TGTGCCAGCAGCCACGGGACAGGGTCCTACGAGCAGTACTTC.

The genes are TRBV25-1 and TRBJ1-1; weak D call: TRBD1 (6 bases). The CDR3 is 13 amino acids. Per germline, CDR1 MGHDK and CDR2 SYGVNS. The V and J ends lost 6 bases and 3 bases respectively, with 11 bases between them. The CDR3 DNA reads TGTGCCAGCAGAGTACAGGGCTACACTGAAGCTTTCTTT. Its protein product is CASRVQGYTEAFF.

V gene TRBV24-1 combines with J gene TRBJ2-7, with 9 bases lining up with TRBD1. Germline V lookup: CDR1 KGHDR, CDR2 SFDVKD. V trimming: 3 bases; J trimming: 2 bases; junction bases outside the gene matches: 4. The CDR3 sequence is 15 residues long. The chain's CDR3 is CATSDPRQGAYEQYF. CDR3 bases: TGTGCCACCAGTGATCCCCGACAGGGGGCCTACGAGCAGTACTTC.

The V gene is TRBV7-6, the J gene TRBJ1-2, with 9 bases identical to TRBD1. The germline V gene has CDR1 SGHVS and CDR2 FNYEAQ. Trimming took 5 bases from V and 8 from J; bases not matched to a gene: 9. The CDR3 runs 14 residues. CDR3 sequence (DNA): TGTGCCAGCAGCCCCCCAGGGACAGGGAGCGGCTACACCTTC. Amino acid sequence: CASSPPGTGSGYTF. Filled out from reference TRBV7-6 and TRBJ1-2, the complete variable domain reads GAGVSQSPRYKVTKRGQDVALRCDPISGHVSLYWYRQALGQGPEFLTYFNYEAQQDKSGLPNDRFSAERPEGSISTLTIQRTEQRDSAMYRCASSPPGTGSGYTFGSGTRLTVV.

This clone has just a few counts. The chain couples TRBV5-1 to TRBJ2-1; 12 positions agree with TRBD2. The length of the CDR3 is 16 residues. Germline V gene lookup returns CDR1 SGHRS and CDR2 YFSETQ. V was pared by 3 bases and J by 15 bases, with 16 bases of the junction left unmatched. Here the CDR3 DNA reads TGCGCCAGCAGCTGGCGGTCACTAGCGGGAGGAAATAGGCTGTTCTTC. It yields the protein CASSWRSLAGGNRLFF.

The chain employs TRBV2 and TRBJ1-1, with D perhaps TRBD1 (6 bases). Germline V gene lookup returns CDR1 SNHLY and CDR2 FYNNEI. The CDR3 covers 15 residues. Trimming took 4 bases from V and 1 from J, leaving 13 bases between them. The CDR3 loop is CASSVGQLANTEAFF. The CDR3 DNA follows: TGTGCCAGCAGTGTCGGACAGCTCGCGAACACTGAAGCTTTCTTT.

The CDR3 sequence: CASSLGVFRTSNEKLFF. The CDR3 coding sequence is TGTGCCAGCAGCTTAGGGGTTTTTAGGACATCAAATGAAAAACTGTTTTTT. This sequence joins TRBV7-2 and TRBJ1-4, with D perhaps matching TRBD1 (5 bases). Germline V gene data show CDR1 as SGHTA and CDR2 as FQGNSA. V was cut by 1 base and J by 5 bases, with 17 bases left in between. The CDR3 has 17 amino acids.

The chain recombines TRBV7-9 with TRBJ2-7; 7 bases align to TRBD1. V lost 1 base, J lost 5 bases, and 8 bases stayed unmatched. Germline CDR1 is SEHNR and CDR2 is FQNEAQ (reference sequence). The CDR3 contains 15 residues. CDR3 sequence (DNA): TGTGCCAGCAGCTTAGAGACAGGGACGACCCACGAGCAGTACTTC. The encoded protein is CASSLETGTTHEQYF.

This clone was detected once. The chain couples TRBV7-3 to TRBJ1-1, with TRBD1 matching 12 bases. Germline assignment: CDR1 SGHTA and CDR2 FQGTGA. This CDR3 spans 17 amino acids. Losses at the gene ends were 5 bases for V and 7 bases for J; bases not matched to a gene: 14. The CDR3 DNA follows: TGTGCCAGCAGCCCCTCAGGGGCGGGACAGGGGGCGGTTGAAGCTTTCTTT. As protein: CASSPSGAGQGAVEAFF.

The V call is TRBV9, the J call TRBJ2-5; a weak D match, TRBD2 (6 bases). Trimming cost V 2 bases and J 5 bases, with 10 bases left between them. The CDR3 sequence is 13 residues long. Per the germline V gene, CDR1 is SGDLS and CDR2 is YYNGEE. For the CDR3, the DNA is TGTGCCAGCAGCGTTGGGCTAGCGGAGACCCAGTACTTC. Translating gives CASSVGLAETQYF.

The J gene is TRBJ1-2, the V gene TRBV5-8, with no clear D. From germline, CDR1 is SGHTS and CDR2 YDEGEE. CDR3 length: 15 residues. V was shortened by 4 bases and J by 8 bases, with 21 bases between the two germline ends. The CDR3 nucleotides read TGTGCCAGCAGCCTTGGGGAGAGGACGGGAGGAGGCTACACCTTC. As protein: CASSLGERTGGGYTF.

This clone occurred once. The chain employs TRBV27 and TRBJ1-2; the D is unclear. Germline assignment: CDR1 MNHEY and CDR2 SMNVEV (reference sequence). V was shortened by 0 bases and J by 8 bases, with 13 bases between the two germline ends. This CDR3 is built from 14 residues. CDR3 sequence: CASSLSGDRVGYTF. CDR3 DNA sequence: TGTGCCAGCAGTTTATCTGGAGATCGAGTAGGCTACACCTTC.

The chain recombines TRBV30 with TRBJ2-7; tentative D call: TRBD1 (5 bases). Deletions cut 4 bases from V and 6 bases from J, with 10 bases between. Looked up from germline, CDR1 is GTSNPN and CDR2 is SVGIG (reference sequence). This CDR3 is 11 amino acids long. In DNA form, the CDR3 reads TGTGCCTGGAATCAGGGCAGCGAGCAGTACTTC. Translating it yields CAWNQGSEQYF.